The 14 T cell receptor beta chains listed next were all sequenced from one sample in a study of CD8 T cells in ankylosing spondylitis. General study results and limits: Ankylosing spondylitis blood appeared to carry a characteristic TCR beta motif of roughly 8 highly homologous variants.

No antigen has been assigned to these receptors. MiXCR, run by TCRdb on the 5' RACE reads, gives a single entry per CDR3 protein. The table shows under 550,000 distinct CDR3 sequences, with 26% occurring only once. Sequences were obtained from blood, either unsorted or a sorted T cell fraction (not recorded which). The receptor source for this set is a male donor with ankylosing spondylitis.

The chain joins TRBV18 to TRBJ2-7, with 9 bases identical to TRBD1. The CDR3 runs to 16 residues. Per germline, CDR1 KGHSH and CDR2 LQKENI. The trim removed 3 bases at V and 0 bases at J, leaving 6 bases unmatched. CDR3 sequence: CASSPLGQGVSYEQYF. The CDR3 DNA reads TGTGCCAGCTCACCGTTGGGACAGGGAGTCTCCTACGAGCAGTACTTC. The full variable domain, its missing parts supplied by reference TRBV18 and TRBJ2-7, is NAGVMQNPRHLVRRRGQEARLRCSPMKGHSHVYWYRQLPEEGLKFMVYLQKENIIDESGMPKERFSAEFPKEGPSILRIQQVVRGDSAAYFCASSPLGQGVSYEQYFGPGTRLTVT.

This clonotype appeared a few times. The J gene is TRBJ2-1, the V gene TRBV21-1; TRBD2, the D gene given by the table, was not confirmed from the DNA. TRBV21-1 is noted as a pseudogene. The CDR3 covers 19 residues. The CDR3 DNA follows: TGTGCCAGCAGCAAGGGAGGGGCTAGCGGCTGGGGCTTTTACAATGAGCAGTTCTTC. This gives the protein CASSKGGASGWGFYNEQFF.

In this sample, this clonotype turned up a few times. The CDR3 region is CASSLSRGSYGYTF. In DNA form, the CDR3 reads TGTGCCAGCAGCTTATCTCGGGGGAGCTATGGCTACACCTTC. The chain joins TRBV7-2 to TRBJ1-2, with D possibly matching TRBD1 (5 bases). This CDR3 contains 14 residues. The germline gives CDR1 SGHTA, CDR2 FQGNSA. V lost 2 bases and J lost 4, with 11 bases in between.

The gene calls are TRBV20-1 and TRBJ2-3, with unresolved D. CDR1 DFQATT and CDR2 SNEGSKA come from the germline V gene (reference sequence). V was shortened by 3 bases and J by 0 bases, with 7 bases between the two germline ends. The CDR3 runs 13 residues. The CDR3 is CSARTLSTDTQYF. The CDR3, as DNA: TGCAGTGCTAGGACCCTAAGCACAGATACGCAGTATTTT.

The chain joins TRBV5-1 to TRBJ2-4; TRBD1 is a possible D gene (7 bases). The CDR3 extends over 13 amino acids. Germline-derived CDR1 and CDR2 are SGHRS and YFSETQ. Trimming removed 4 bases from V and 7 bases from J, with 12 bases in between. The CDR3 coding sequence is TGCGCCAGCAGCGAGGAGGGGGCCAACATTCAGTACTTC. The encoded protein is CASSEEGANIQYF.

There are a few counts of this clonotype. The chain has TRBV7-2 and TRBJ1-2, with D perhaps matching TRBD1 (5 bases). Germline V gives CDR1 SGHTA, CDR2 FQGNSA. The CDR3 loop spans 16 amino acids. V lost 5 bases and J lost 4, with 20 bases in between. CDR3 sequence reads: CASSARGAFGSYGYTF. CDR3 in DNA: TGTGCCAGCAGCGCCCGAGGGGCCTTCGGTAGCTATGGCTACACCTTC. Full variable domain (remainder filled in from reference TRBV7-2 and TRBJ1-2): GAGVSQSPSNKVTEKGKDVELRCDPISGHTALYWYRQSLGQGLEFLIYFQGNSAPDKSGLPSDRFSAERTGGSVSTLTIQRTQQEDSAVYLCASSARGAFGSYGYTFGSGTRLTVV.

The chain joins TRBV5-1 to TRBJ1-1, with D unresolved. The CDR3 totals 14 residues. The germline V gene encodes CDR1 SGHRS and CDR2 YFSETQ. V was shortened by 0 bases and J by 4 bases, with 10 bases between the two germline ends. The CDR3, as DNA: TGCGCCAGCAGCTTGGAATCGGCTGCCACTGAAGCTTTCTTT. It codes for CASSLESAATEAFF.

The chain recombines TRBV29-1 with TRBJ1-1; D call uncertain. V was cut by 4 bases and J by 0 bases, with 9 bases left in between. CDR1 and CDR2 (germline): SQVTM, ANQGSEA. This CDR3 comprises 13 residues. CDR3 nucleotides: TGCAGCGTTGCTTATTCCCTGAACACTGAAGCTTTCTTT. Its protein product is CSVAYSLNTEAFF.

About this clonotype: Since a much larger clone is just one base distant, this may be a read error. The rearrangement links TRBV14 to TRBJ2-2; TRBD1 matches 9 bases. Germline V gene data show CDR1 as SGHDN and CDR2 as FVKESK. The CDR3 length is 14 residues. The CDR3 DNA is TGTGCCAGCCGGGGGACAGGGAACACCGGGGAGCTGTATTTT. It specifies CASRGTGNTGELYF. The whole variable domain, remainder taken from reference TRBV14 and TRBJ2-2, is EAGVTQFPSHSVIEKGQTVTLRCDPISGHDNLYWYRRVMGKEIKFLLHFVKESKQDESGMPNNRFLAERTGGTYSTLKVQPAELEDSGVYFCASRGTGNTGELYFGEGSRLTVL.

The chain has TRBV11-2 and TRBJ2-3; 13 bases line up with TRBD2. Germline-derived CDR1 and CDR2 are SGHAT and FQNNGV. This CDR3 is 19 amino acids long. Losses at the gene ends were 4 bases for V and 7 bases for J; bases not matched to a gene: 17. The CDR3 region has the DNA TGTGCCAGCAGCTCTCGGACAGGGACTAGCGGGATTAATAGGTATACGCAGTATTTT. Its protein is CASSSRTGTSGINRYTQYF. The whole variable domain, filled in from reference TRBV11-2 and TRBJ2-3, reads EAGVAQSPRYKIIEKRQSVAFWCNPISGHATLYWYQQILGQGPKLLIQFQNNGVVDDSQLPKDRFSAERLKGVDSTLKIQPAKLEDSAVYLCASSSRTGTSGINRYTQYFGPGTRLTVL.

The gene calls are TRBV3-1 and TRBJ2-7, with TRBD2 identical over 7 bases. The length of the CDR3 is 14 residues. V shed 3 bases and J 7 bases; nucleotides not matched to a gene: 9. CDR1 is LGHDT, CDR2 YNNKEL, per germline (reference sequence). The CDR3 coding sequence is TGTGCCAGCAGCCACCCGGCGGGAGCGGGTGAGCAGTACTTC. This gives the protein CASSHPAGAGEQYF.

This clonotype was found many times. V and J are TRBV12-5 and TRBJ1-3; 7 bases are a match to TRBD1. In germline, CDR1 is LGHNT, CDR2 FRNRAP. The CDR3 totals 14 residues. The trim removed 6 bases at V and 1 base at J, leaving 3 bases unmatched. The CDR3 DNA reads TGTGCTAGTGGGCCGGGACAGTCTGGAAACACCATATATTTT. Protein: CASGPGQSGNTIYF.

The chain joins TRBV5-6 to TRBJ1-3; no clear D. Germline values: CDR1 SGHDT, CDR2 YYEEEE. V was clipped by 4 bases and J by 1 base, with 9 bases between them. This CDR3 contains 14 residues. The DNA for the CDR3 is TGTGCCAGCAGCATACAGACATCTGGAAACACCATATATTTT. This translates into CASSIQTSGNTIYF.

J is TRBJ1-1 and V is TRBV7-2; perhaps TRBD1 as D (5 bases). The germline V gene has CDR1 SGHTA and CDR2 FQGNSA. Trimming shortened V by 5 bases and J by 1 base, and 11 bases separated the two germline ends. The CDR3 is 14 residues long. The CDR3 nucleotides are TGTGCCAGCAGCGTTCCGGGGCAGAACACTGAAGCTTTCTTT. Translated, it gives CASSVPGQNTEAFF.